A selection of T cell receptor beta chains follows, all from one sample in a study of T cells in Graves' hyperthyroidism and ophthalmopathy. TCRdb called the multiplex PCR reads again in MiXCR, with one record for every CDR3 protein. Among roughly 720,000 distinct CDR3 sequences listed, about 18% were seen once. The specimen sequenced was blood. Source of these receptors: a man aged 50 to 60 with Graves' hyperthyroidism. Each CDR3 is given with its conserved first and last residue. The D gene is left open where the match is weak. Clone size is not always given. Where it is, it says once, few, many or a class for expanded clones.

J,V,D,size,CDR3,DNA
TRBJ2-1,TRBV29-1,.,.,CSVALGRGSYNEQFF,TGCAGCGTCGCTCTCGGCAGGGGCTCCTACAATGAGCAGTTCTTC
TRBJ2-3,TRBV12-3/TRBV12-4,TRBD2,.,CASSLRGLAGEWTDTQYF,TGTGCCAGCAGTTTAAGGGGACTAGCGGGAGAATGGACAGATACGCAGTATTTT
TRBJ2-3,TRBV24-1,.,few,CATSDSQPGGAVDTQYF,TGTGCCACCAGTGATTCTCAGCCGGGGGGCGCGGTAGATACGCAGTATTTT
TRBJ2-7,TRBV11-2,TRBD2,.,CASSQGPGLAGDEQYF,TGCGCCAGCAGCCAAGGGCCGGGACTAGCGGGAGACGAGCAGTACTTC
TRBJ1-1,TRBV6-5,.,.,CASSSDGRREAFF,TGTGCCAGCAGTTCCGACGGCCGTCGTGAAGCTTTCTTT
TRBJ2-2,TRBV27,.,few,CASSLANTGEPFF,TGTGCCAGCAGTTTAGCGAACACCGGGGAGCCGTTTTTT
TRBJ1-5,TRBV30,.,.,CAWSVSMSGPQHF,TGTGCCTGGAGTGTAAGTATGTCTGGGCCCCAGCATTTT
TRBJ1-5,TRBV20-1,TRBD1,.,CSASGQRNQPQHF,TGCAGTGCCTCGGGACAGCGCAATCAGCCCCAGCATTTT
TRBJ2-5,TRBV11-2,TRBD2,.,CASSPPGLAQETQYF,TGTGCCAGCAGCCCTCCGGGACTAGCGCAAGAGACCCAGTACTTC
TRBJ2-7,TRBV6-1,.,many,CASSESPVSSYEQYF,TGTGCCAGCAGTGAATCTCCGGTAAGCTCCTACGAGCAGTACTTC
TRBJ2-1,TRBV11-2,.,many,CASSETTGPTYNEQFF,TGTGCCAGCAGTGAAACTACCGGACCTACCTACAATGAGCAGTTCTTC
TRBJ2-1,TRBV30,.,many,CAWTLQGRGEQFF,TGTGCCTGGACCTTGCAGGGGCGGGGTGAGCAGTTCTTC
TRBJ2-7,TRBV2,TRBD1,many,CASNLQGGTYEQYF,TGTGCCAGCAACCTACAGGGGGGTACCTACGAGCAGTACTTC
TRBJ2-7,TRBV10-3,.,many,CAISEFIAKSSYEQYF,TGTGCCATCAGTGAGTTCATAGCGAAAAGCTCCTACGAGCAGTACTTC
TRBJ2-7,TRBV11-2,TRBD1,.,CASSTRTGDHEQYF,TGTGCCAGCAGCACCCGGACAGGGGATCACGAGCAGTACTTC
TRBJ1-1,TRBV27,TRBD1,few,CASRPRQGPTEAFF,TGTGCCAGCAGGCCGAGACAGGGCCCCACTGAAGCTTTCTTT
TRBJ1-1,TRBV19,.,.,CASSNSQETEAFF,TGTGCCAGTAGCAACAGCCAGGAAACTGAAGCTTTCTTT
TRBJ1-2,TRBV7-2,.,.,CASSFRQVIYGYTF,TGTGCCAGCAGCTTCCGACAGGTTATCTATGGCTACACCTTC